The 10 T cell receptor beta chains below all came from one sample that was sequenced in a study of radiotherapy plus CTLA-4 blockade in lung cancer. Measured with immunoSEQ multiplex PCR; TCRdb has only the in-frame clones, and not every one. This table has 85,000 to 95,000 clones, 80% to 85% appearing once. The sample consisted of peripheral blood, taken from a patient treated with radiotherapy plus ipilimumab. The receptors stem from a human donor with non-small cell lung cancer that progressed on radiotherapy plus ipilimumab.

This clone was seen only once. The chain carries TRBV29-1 and TRBJ2-5; D assignment may be TRBD1 or TRBD2 (5 bases each). Germline CDR1 and CDR2: SQVTM and ANQGSEA. This CDR3 contains 14 residues. Trimming removed 3 bases from V and 0 bases from J, with 11 bases in between. CDR3 sequence (DNA): TGCAGCGTTGAGAAGGGACGGTACCAAGAGACCCAGTACTTC. Protein sequence: CSVEKGRYQETQYF.

This clone appeared once. V gene TRBV25-1 combines with J gene TRBJ1-5; weak D call: TRBD1 (6 bases). The CDR3 contains 13 residues. The V and J ends lost 5 bases and 2 bases respectively, with 7 bases between them. Germline assignment: CDR1 MGHDK and CDR2 SYGVNS. The CDR3 DNA follows: TGTGCCAGCAGTAGGGGGGGCAATCAGCCCCAGCATTTT. Protein: CASSRGGNQPQHF.

This clone was found a few times. V gene TRBV7-7 combines with J gene TRBJ2-2; TRBD2 matches at 8 bases. Germline CDR1 SSHAT, CDR2 FNYEAQ (reference sequence). The CDR3 is 13 amino acids. The CDR3 DNA is TGTGCTAGCGGGACTACGAACACCGGGGAGCTGTTTTTT. Translation gives CASGTTNTGELFF.

This clone has more than one count but fewer than ten. This sequence joins TRBV28 and TRBJ1-3; D is ambiguous. V lost 3 bases and J lost 9, with 12 bases in between. The length of the CDR3 is 13 residues. Germline loops: CDR1 MDHEN, CDR2 SYDVKM. CDR3 amino acids: CASSFGLETTIYF. CDR3 bases: TGTGCCAGCAGTTTTGGCCTGGAAACCACCATATATTTT.

This clone has just one count. V gene TRBV2 combines with J gene TRBJ1-3; D may be TRBD1 (6 bases). V lost 8 bases and J lost 0, with 14 bases in between. The CDR3 loop spans 15 amino acids. Germline V gene lookup returns CDR1 SNHLY and CDR2 FYNNEI. As DNA, the CDR3 is TGTGCCAGCCGAACGGGGGGCTCCTCTGGAAACACCATATATTTT. This sequence encodes CASRTGGSSGNTIYF.

This clone was picked up a small number of times. The chain employs TRBV9 and TRBJ2-5; 8 nucleotides align to TRBD2. Matching the DNA end better, TRBJ2-7 makes the J call doubtful. This CDR3 is built from 14 residues. CDR1 SGDLS and CDR2 YYNGEE come from the germline V gene. The CDR3 DNA reads as TGTGCCAGCAGCCTGCGCGGGGGGACTTACGAGCAGTACTTC. Protein sequence: CASSLRGGTYEQYF.

This chain links TRBV7-3 with TRBJ2-3; D call uncertain. Germline assignment: CDR1 SGHTA and CDR2 FQGTGA. This CDR3 is built from 13 residues. Trimming removed 4 bases at V and 6 bases at J, with 11 bases between. CDR3 sequence: CASSSRPADTQYF. The CDR3 DNA follows: TGTGCCAGCAGCTCCAGGCCCGCGGATACGCAGTATTTT.

The rearrangement joins TRBV27 to TRBJ2-7, with D uncertain. V lost 3 bases and J 3 bases, leaving 12 bases between the germline ends. Germline CDR1 is MNHEY and CDR2 is SMNVEV (reference sequence). The CDR3 runs to 14 residues. Here the CDR3 reads CASSFGNTNYEQYF. The CDR3 DNA is TGTGCCAGCAGTTTTGGTAACACAAACTACGAGCAGTACTTC.

V usage is TRBV15 and J usage is TRBJ1-3; no clear D gene. V was clipped by 5 bases and J by 3 bases, with 8 bases between them. The germline V gene encodes CDR1 LNHNV and CDR2 YYDKDF (reference sequence). This CDR3 region has 13 residues. DNA of the CDR3: TGTGCCACCAGCGCCGCCAGTGGAAACACCATATATTTT. Amino acids: CATSAASGNTIYF.

V and J are TRBV7-3 and TRBJ2-1, with D tentatively TRBD2 (6 bases). Deletions cut 5 bases from V and 0 bases from J, with 11 bases between. The CDR3 loop spans 15 amino acids. Germline CDR1 is SGHTA and CDR2 is FQGTGA. CDR3 coding DNA: TGTGCCAGCAGCAGAGACGGGAGCTCCTACAATGAGCAGTTCTTC. Protein: CASSRDGSSYNEQFF.